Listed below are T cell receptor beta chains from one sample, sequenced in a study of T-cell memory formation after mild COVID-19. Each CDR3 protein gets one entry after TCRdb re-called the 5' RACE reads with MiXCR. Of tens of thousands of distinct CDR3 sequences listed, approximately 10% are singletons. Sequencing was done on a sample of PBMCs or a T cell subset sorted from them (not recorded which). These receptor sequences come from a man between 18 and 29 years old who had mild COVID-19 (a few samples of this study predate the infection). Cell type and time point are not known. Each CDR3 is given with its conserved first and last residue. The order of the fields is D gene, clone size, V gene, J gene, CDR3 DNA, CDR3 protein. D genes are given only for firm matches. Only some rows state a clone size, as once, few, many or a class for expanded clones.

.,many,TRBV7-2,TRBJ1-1,TGTGCCAGCAGCTTAGTCGGGCCTTTTTCTTTCTTT,CASSLVGPFSFF
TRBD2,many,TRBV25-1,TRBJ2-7,TGTGCCAGCAGTGAAGGGGGGGGTAAGGAGCAGTACTTC,CASSEGGGKEQYF
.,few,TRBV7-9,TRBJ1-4,TGTGCCAGCAGCCACAAGCCAACTAATGAAAAACTGTTTTTT,CASSHKPTNEKLFF
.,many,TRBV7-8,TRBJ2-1,TGTGCCAGCAGCTCGGGACTCATCAATGAGCAGTTCTTC,CASSSGLINEQFF
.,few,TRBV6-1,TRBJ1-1,TGTGCCAGCAGCGAAATCGGGGCCGCCGGGTCTGAAGCTTTCTTT,CASSEIGAAGSEAFF
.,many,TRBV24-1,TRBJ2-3,TGTGCCACCAGTGATTACAGGGAGACCACAGATACGCAGTATTTT,CATSDYRETTDTQYF
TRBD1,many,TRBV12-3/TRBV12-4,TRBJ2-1,TGTGCCAGCGCACATTGGGACAGGGCCTACAATGAGCAGTTCTTC,CASAHWDRAYNEQFF
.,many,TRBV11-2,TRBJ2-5,TGTGCCAGCAGCTCTAGCCCGGGGTCTGGAGAGACCCAGTACTTC,CASSSSPGSGETQYF
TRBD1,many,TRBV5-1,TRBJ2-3,TGCGCCAGCAGCTCGGCAGGGGGCGCAGATACGCAGTATTTT,CASSSAGGADTQYF
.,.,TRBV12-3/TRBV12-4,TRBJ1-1,TGTGCCAGCAGATCCCCCATCTCACTCCGTGGGGACACTGAAGCTTTCTTT,CASRSPISLRGDTEAFF
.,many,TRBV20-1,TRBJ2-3,TGCAGTGCCAGCTATAGAAATACGCAGTATTTT,CSASYRNTQYF
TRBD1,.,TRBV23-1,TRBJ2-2,TGCGCCAGCAGTCAATCAGGCCGGACAGGGTCGTGTAAGGGCACCGGGGAGCTGTTTTTT,CASSQSGRTGSCKGTGELFF
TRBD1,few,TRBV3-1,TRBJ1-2,TGTGCCAGCAGCCCAGCAGGGGGAGGCAACTATGGCTACACCTTC,CASSPAGGGNYGYTF
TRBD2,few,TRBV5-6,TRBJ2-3,TGTGCCAGCAGCGAGATCACTAGCGGGGGCACAGATACGCAGTATTTT,CASSEITSGGTDTQYF
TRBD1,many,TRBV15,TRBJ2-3,TGTGCCACCAGCATACAGGGGAGCCCCACAGATACGCAGTATTTT,CATSIQGSPTDTQYF
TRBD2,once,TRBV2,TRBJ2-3,TGTGCCAGCAGTACTAGCGGGGGGGCCGGCACAGATACGCAGTATTTT,CASSTSGGAGTDTQYF
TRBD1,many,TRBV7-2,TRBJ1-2,TGTGCCAGCAGCTGGACAGGGGCCGACTATGGCTACACCTTC,CASSWTGADYGYTF